The 9 T cell receptor beta chains below were found in one sample sequenced in a study of blood T cell repertoires in COVID-19. The table came from immunoSEQ multiplex PCR; TCRdb's copy has only in-frame clones and leaves some out. The sample includes 150,000 to 250,000 clones, about 80% seen only once; the top ten take approximately 7.9%. The sample taken for sequencing was PBMCs or T cells enriched from blood (not recorded which). All receptors come from a man aged 35 to 55 who had recovered from COVID-19.

The gene calls are TRBV7-9 and TRBJ2-2; 11 positions agree with TRBD1. CDR1 is SEHNR and CDR2 is FQNEAQ in the germline V gene (reference sequence). V dropped 4 bases and J dropped 4; count of bases not matched to a gene: 5. The CDR3 runs to 16 residues. The CDR3 reads CASSSGTGGSTGELFF. CDR3 bases: TGTGCCAGCAGCTCAGGGACAGGGGGTTCCACCGGGGAGCTGTTTTTT.

The V gene is TRBV4-1, the J gene TRBJ2-1, with 11 nucleotides matching TRBD1. Germline V gene lookup returns CDR1 MGHRA and CDR2 YSYEKL. The V and J ends lost 6 bases and 8 bases, in that order; junction bases with no gene match: 9. CDR3 length equals 15 residues. This CDR3 is CASSLHGQGAYEQFF. The CDR3, as DNA: TGCGCCAGCAGTCTTCATGGACAGGGGGCCTATGAGCAGTTCTTC.

The chain is built from TRBV23-1 and TRBJ1-1, with TRBD1 matching 8 bases. TRBV23-1 counts as an open reading frame of uncertain function. With V trimmed by 2 bases and J by 5 bases, 7 bases remained unmatched. This CDR3 is built from 15 residues. DNA for the CDR3: TGCGCCAGCAGTCAACCCGGACAGGGTCGGACTGAAGCTTTCTTT. Encoded protein: CASSQPGQGRTEAFF.

The chain uses TRBV7-9 and TRBJ2-7; 8 bases match TRBD1. With V trimmed by 5 bases and J by 1 base, 7 bases remained unmatched. CDR3 length: 15 residues. The germline gives CDR1 SEHNR, CDR2 FQNEAQ (reference sequence). CDR3 in DNA: TGTGCCAGCAGCACACACAGGACAGGGTCCTACGAGCAGTACTTC. Encoded protein: CASSTHRTGSYEQYF.

This clone was found once. The sample holds other DNA sequences that translate to the same CDR3. The rearrangement links TRBV27 to TRBJ1-1; D is possibly TRBD1 (6 bases). Trimming left V 0 bases short and J 0 bases short, with 8 bases between. CDR3 length: 15 amino acids. Germline CDR1 MNHEY, CDR2 SMNVEV (reference sequence). CDR3 nucleotides: TGTGCCAGCAGTTTATCGGCAGGGGTGAACACTGAAGCTTTCTTT. Its translation is CASSLSAGVNTEAFF.

The rearrangement uses TRBV6-5 and TRBJ2-7, with 9 bases matching TRBD1. This CDR3 is 13 amino acids long. Germline CDR1 MNHEY, CDR2 SVGAGI. J gave up 9 bases and V 6 bases, and 9 bases lay outside the gene matches. CDR3: CASSGTGSPRQYF. The CDR3 nucleotides are TGTGCCAGCAGCGGGACAGGGAGTCCCCGGCAGTACTTC.

This sequence joins TRBV7-9 and TRBJ2-2; possible D gene TRBD2, 5 bases. This CDR3 spans 19 amino acids. Germline loops: CDR1 SEHNR, CDR2 FQNEAQ (reference sequence). Trimming took off 3 bases at V and 4 bases at J, with 24 bases between the two ends. The CDR3 sequence is CASSFADSSIRYPTGELFF. The CDR3 coding sequence is TGTGCCAGCAGCTTCGCGGACTCCTCCATACGATATCCCACCGGGGAGCTGTTTTTT.

The J gene is TRBJ2-6, the V gene TRBV2, with 7 bases fitting TRBD1. The CDR3 sequence is 18 residues long. Germline CDR1 and CDR2: SNHLY and FYNNEI. V was pared by 6 bases and J by 2 bases, with 13 bases of the junction left unmatched. CDR3 sequence reads: CASSAGNRGRPGANVLTF. DNA of the CDR3: TGTGCCAGCAGCGCCGGGAACAGGGGACGTCCTGGGGCCAACGTCCTGACTTTC.

The chain links TRBV5-1 to TRBJ1-1; 12 positions match TRBD1. Per germline, CDR1 SGHRS and CDR2 YFSETQ. This CDR3 is 18 amino acids long. V shed 5 bases, J shed 5 bases, and the junction held 16 bases outside the gene matches. The CDR3 DNA reads as TGCGCCAGCAGGACGTTCGGGGACAGGGGGCGAAAGGAGACTGAAGCTTTCTTT. Amino acid sequence: CASRTFGDRGRKETEAFF.